This T cell receptor beta chain is from a study of blood T cell dynamics during melanoma immunotherapy. Study details: Standard first-line treatment here was pembrolizumab or nivolumab plus ipilimumab in metastatic melanoma.

This clone was seen a few times. Profiled with immunoSEQ multiplex PCR; TCRdb holds only in-frame clones, not every one. The sample includes around 12,000 clones, roughly 83% seen only once; the top ten take 15%. Germline V lookup: CDR1 SSHAT, CDR2 FNYEAQ (reference sequence). The CDR3 is 14 residues long. Trimming stripped 2 bases from V and 4 bases from J, with 8 bases between. Time point specified: week 3, after first cycle of checkpoint inhibitor. Sequencing was performed on blood, taken from a patient treated with checkpoint blockade. The TCR originated in a human donor with melanoma. The chain combines TRBV7-7 with TRBJ2-2, with D perhaps being TRBD1 or TRBD2 (5 bases each). CDR3 in DNA: TGTGCCAGCAGCTTATCTGGGGGCACCGGGGAGCTGTTTTTT. This codes for CASSLSGGTGELFF.